These 6 T cell receptor beta chains were sequenced from one sample in a study of CD8 T cells in ankylosing spondylitis. Study-level findings and limits: About 8 highly homologous variants made up a TCR beta motif that seemed to typify ankylosing spondylitis blood.

MiXCR was run by TCRdb on the 5' RACE reads, yielding one entry per CDR3 protein. The sample gives about 450,000 distinct CDR3 sequences, 25% to 30% of which show up once; about 0.92% is in the top ten. Which antigens these TCRs recognize remains unknown. The specimen sequenced was blood, either unsorted or a sorted T cell fraction (not recorded which). The receptors derive from a male donor with ankylosing spondylitis.

This clonotype was seen a few times. This chain uses TRBV5-8 with TRBJ2-5, with D possibly being TRBD1 (6 bases). This CDR3 contains 14 residues. V dropped 0 bases and J dropped 1 base, with 7 bases sitting between them. Germline CDR1 is SGHTS and CDR2 is YDEGEE. The CDR3 bases are TGTGCCAGCAGCTTGGAGGGGGTCCAAGAGACCCAGTACTTC. It translates to CASSLEGVQETQYF.

The chain carries TRBV18 and TRBJ2-1; 10 nucleotides line up with TRBD1. V was pared by 4 bases and J by 6 bases, with 6 bases of the junction left unmatched. The germline V gene encodes CDR1 KGHSH and CDR2 LQKENI. The CDR3 length is 15 residues. The CDR3, as DNA: TGTGCCAGCTCACGGGGACAGGGGTCCGGCAATGAGCAGTTCTTC. It specifies CASSRGQGSGNEQFF. Using reference TRBV18 and TRBJ2-1 for the parts outside the CDR3, the full variable domain is NAGVMQNPRHLVRRRGQEARLRCSPMKGHSHVYWYRQLPEEGLKFMVYLQKENIIDESGMPKERFSAEFPKEGPSILRIQQVVRGDSAAYFCASSRGQGSGNEQFFGPGTRLTVL.

This chain connects TRBV12-3 or TRBV12-4 to TRBJ2-5; tentative D call: TRBD2 (6 bases). Trimming removed 1 base at V and 3 bases at J, with 15 bases between. This CDR3 region has 16 residues. The CDR3 spells CASSLDSPTREETQYF. The CDR3 DNA follows: TGTGCCAGCAGTTTAGACTCACCGACTAGAGAAGAGACCCAGTACTTC.

The V call is TRBV20-1, the J call TRBJ2-4; 8 bases line up with TRBD2. V was clipped by 6 bases and J by 1 base; unmatched bases: 14. The CDR3 is 17 amino acids. CDR1 and CDR2 from the germline V gene are DFQATT and SNEGSKA (reference sequence). DNA for the CDR3: TGCAGTGCCACCACTTTAACCGGGAGGGCCGCCAAAAACATTCAGTACTTC. Its translation is CSATTLTGRAAKNIQYF.

The V gene is TRBV5-1, the J gene TRBJ2-1; 7 bases fit TRBD2. The CDR3 is made up of 15 amino acids. CDR1 SGHRS and CDR2 YFSETQ come from the germline V gene. J gave up 6 bases and V 4 bases, and 10 bases lay outside the gene matches. For the CDR3, the DNA is TGCGCCAGCAGCCAACAAACAACTAGCGCCAATGAGCAGTTCTTC. It translates to CASSQQTTSANEQFF. Full variable domain (outside the CDR3, taken from reference TRBV5-1 and TRBJ2-1): KAGVTQTPRYLIKTRGQQVTLSCSPISGHRSVSWYQQTPGQGLQFLFEYFSETQRNKGNFPGRFSGRQFSNSRSEMNVSTLELGDSALYLCASSQQTTSANEQFFGPGTRLTVL.

This clonotype was seen more than once but under ten times. The J gene is TRBJ1-1, the V gene TRBV3-1; D is uncertain. The germline V gene has CDR1 LGHDT and CDR2 YNNKEL (reference sequence). The CDR3 runs to 15 residues. Between the trimmed V and J ends, which lost 2 bases and 6 bases, there was a span of 16 bases. CDR3 sequence: CASSQKSLEFAEAFF. The CDR3 DNA reads as TGTGCCAGCAGCCAAAAATCCCTTGAGTTCGCTGAAGCTTTCTTT. Full variable domain (remainder filled in from reference TRBV3-1 and TRBJ1-1): DTAVSQTPKYLVTQMGNDKSIKCEQNLGHDTMYWYKQDSKKFLKIMFSYNNKELIINETVPNRFSPKSPDKAHLNLHINSLELGDSAVYFCASSQKSLEFAEAFFGQGTRLTVV.